The sequence of this T cell receptor (beta chain) was determined in a study of T cells in Graves' hyperthyroidism and ophthalmopathy (dated by TCRdb to between 2018 and 2021). Study-wide context: Peripheral blood was collected at initial diagnosis, before any treatment. To identify distinguishing TCR V-J signatures, a discovery cohort of about 100 patients was used, comprising 43 with Graves' ophthalmopathy and some 60 with stable Graves' hyperthyroidism. Whether ophthalmopathy could be predicted prospectively was tested in an independent validation cohort made up of under 20 hyperthyroidism patients plus 17 patients who later progressed to ophthalmopathy. The approximately 98 discovery patients were randomly divided into training and test sets at a 7:3 ratio. In several Graves' hyperthyroidism patients, the study also compared T-cell repertoires from thyroid tissue with T-cell repertoires from blood. After blood sampling, hyperthyroidism patients were treated with methimazole at a starting dose of 30 mg daily, and ophthalmopathy patients were treated with high-dose intravenous methylprednisolone. According to the paper, TCR Vbeta CDR3 sequencing was carried out on roughly 130 peripheral blood samples, which came from fewer than 50 ophthalmopathy, around 74 hyperthyroidism and some 17 progressor patients. Broader findings and caveats from the paper: Most expanded thyroid clonotypes (frequency above 0.001) were also detected in blood, suggesting blood repertoires may reflect thyroid immune responses. In cross-validation, a model built on a 13 V-J signature told ophthalmopathy apart from stable hyperthyroidism with approximately 90% sensitivity and roughly 81% specificity, and in testing the same model reached 80%/75%. No statistical method was used to set the sample size in advance, and investigators knew the group allocation. During validation, the model predicted progression to ophthalmopathy a median of about 5.9 months ahead of onset, with 70.59% sensitivity and more than 72% specificity.

The TCR beta CDR3 regions were amplified from the RNA transcripts. The first round of RT-PCR for the TCR CDR3 was performed with the HTBI primer set and the Qiagen OneStep RT-PCR kit. Libraries were constructed in a second round of multiplex PCR, after which size selection and purification were carried out. The libraries were sequenced on an Illumina HiSeq2000 using paired-end 100 bp reads. The authors' analysis ran thus. SOAPnuke was used to process the raw data, with reads discarded if the reads contained adapters or uncalled bases, had a mean Phred below 15, or lacked an exact constant-primer or identifier match. COPE v1.2.5 was used to merge high-quality paired reads, and clonotypes were defined as unique nucleotide sequences. MiTCR v1.1 was used to align clonotypes to the IMGT TRBV, TRBD and TRBJ reference segments. The analysis was restricted to V-J combinations with a frequency above 0.0001, which together covered over 99% of the repertoires. The TCS score was defined as the ratio of F50 (clonal expansion) to E x V (chaos), calculated using BLOSUM62-based TCRdist between CDR3 peptides within each V-J. Welch's t-statistics and random forest reduced roughly 540 V-J features to about 13, which were used in a naive Bayes classifier (R e1071). TCRdb cleaned the public reads at Q25 with fastp, built clones with MiXCR and kept in-frame beta chains. Rows are combined by CDR3 protein, so each entry shows the most common genes and DNA. It is TCRdb's table, rather than the study itself, that gives the V and J calls and clone size. The sample table contains fewer than 600,000 distinct CDR3 sequences; only one count was recorded for about 15% of them. The top ten clonotypes cover about a sixth of the sample.

This clonotype was counted many times. What this receptor recognizes is not known. There are no base qualities to consult, and no much larger clone falls within one base. Graves' hyperthyroidism was defined as stable when no progression to ophthalmopathy occurred over 18 months of follow-up. Hyperthyroidism patients were aged 18 to 65 years and newly diagnosed, with disease duration of less than 2 months. Any patient with an uncontrolled infection, another autoimmune disease, pregnancy or lactation was excluded. Clinical symptoms, serum thyroxine and TRAb, thyroid ultrasound, and orbital computed tomography formed the basis for the diagnoses. PBMCs were isolated from 10 ml of fresh peripheral blood by Ficoll-Paque density gradient centrifugation. Total RNA was extracted using Trizol reagent, and RNA quality was assessed on an Agilent 2100 Bioanalyzer. Cut back by 5 bases and 10 bases, the V and J ends lie 14 bases apart. Per the germline V gene, SGHNT is the CDR1 and YENEEA is the CDR2. Inclusive of the bounding cysteine and phenylalanine, the CDR3 is 12 residues long. Only the CDR3 portion is preserved as DNA: 36 bases, with reading frame beginning at the first base.

The rearranged segments are TRBV11-3 and TRBJ1-1; no confident D gene assignment can be made. This sequence originates from a woman between 18 and 29 years old with Graves' hyperthyroidism. Sequenced sample: blood. The DNA sequence reads TGTGCCAGCAGCGTGGAAGGCCCGCGAGCTTTCTTT. Its product reads: CASSVEGPRAFF. This CDR3, with the reference TRBV11-3 and TRBJ1-1 proteins standing in past its ends, gives the full variable domain EAGVVQSPRYKIIEKKQPVAFWCNPISGHNTLYWYLQNLGQGPELLIRYENEEAVDDSQLPKDRFSAERLKGVDSTLKIQPAELGDSAVYLCASSVEGPRAFFGQGTRLTVV.